The 15 T cell receptor beta chains presented below share a single source sample, sequenced in a study of T cell repertoires in cytomegalovirus infection. TCRdb ran MiXCR on the reads and lists one entry per CDR3 protein. Of approximately 500,000 distinct CDR3 sequences listed, 26% are singletons. Source material: PBMCs. All receptors derive from a human donor in good health (CMV status not recorded). Some clones in this sample may be carry-over from other donors' samples.

This clonotype was detected only a few times. V and J are TRBV7-2 and TRBJ2-6; no firm D call. The CDR3 has 18 residues. The ends were cut back, 1 base at V and 0 bases at J, with 13 bases in the middle. CDR1 is SGHTA, CDR2 FQGNSA, per germline. The chain's CDR3 is CASSLDSGRPSGANVLTF. CDR3 DNA: TGTGCCAGCAGCTTAGATTCAGGTCGGCCCTCTGGGGCCAACGTCCTGACTTTC.

This chain joins TRBV12-3 or TRBV12-4 and TRBJ2-5; tentatively, D is TRBD1 or TRBD2 (5 bases each). V shed 7 bases and J shed 11 bases, with 17 bases lying between them. The CDR3 covers 12 residues. The CDR3 is CASNLPGALQYF. The CDR3 DNA reads TGTGCCAGCAACCTCCCCGGGGCCCTACAGTACTTC.

The chain is built from TRBV4-1 and TRBJ2-1; unclear D gene. The CDR3 covers 12 residues. Germline lookup yields CDR1 MGHRA and CDR2 YSYEKL. The V gene lost 3 bases and the J gene lost 5 bases, with 5 bases spanning the gap. CDR3 in DNA: TGCGCCAGCAGCCATTCGCACAATGAGCAGTTCTTC. Protein: CASSHSHNEQFF.

This clonotype was detected a few times. This chain links TRBV2 with TRBJ2-2; weak D call: TRBD1 (6 bases). The CDR3 sequence is 13 residues long. The germline CDR1 and CDR2 sequences are SNHLY and FYNNEI. Trimming removed 7 bases at V and 5 bases at J, with 11 bases between. The CDR3 region has the DNA TGTGCCAGCACAGAGCAGGGGACCGGGGAGCTGTTTTTT. This codes for CASTEQGTGELFF.

The chain uses TRBV6-4 and TRBJ2-5; 9 bases align to TRBD2. Germline V gene lookup returns CDR1 MRHNA and CDR2 SNTAGT. This CDR3 has 13 amino acids. The J segment lost 9 bases and the V segment lost 6 bases, leaving 8 bases of the junction unmatched. Here the CDR3 reads CASSVSSGMPQYF. For the CDR3, the DNA is TGTGCCAGCAGCGTATCTAGCGGGATGCCCCAGTACTTC.

V gene TRBV28 combines with J gene TRBJ2-3; TRBD1 is a possible D gene (5 bases). Germline loops: CDR1 MDHEN, CDR2 SYDVKM. The CDR3 length is 13 residues. V lost 4 bases, J lost 6 bases, and 11 bases lay in between. The CDR3, as DNA: TGTGCCAGCAGTTATCAAGCAGGGGATACGCAGTATTTT. Its protein product is CASSYQAGDTQYF.

This clonotype was seen ten or more times. The chain carries TRBV7-3 and TRBJ2-1; 8 bases align to TRBD1. CDR1 is SGHTA, CDR2 FQGTGA, per germline. CDR3 length: 13 amino acids. After removal of 5 bases from V and 6 bases from J, the junction contained 3 bases not matched to a gene. The CDR3 sequence: CASSTQGGNEQFF. The CDR3, as DNA: TGTGCCAGCAGCACACAGGGGGGCAATGAGCAGTTCTTC.

This clonotype was counted a few times. V gene TRBV20-1 combines with J gene TRBJ1-1; D is unresolved. CDR1 DFQATT and CDR2 SNEGSKA come from the germline V gene (reference sequence). The length of the CDR3 is 13 residues. Deletions cut 4 bases from V and 3 bases from J, with 12 bases between. CDR3 in DNA: TGCAGTGCTATGGTCGCGAGGGACACTGAAGCTTTCTTT. This codes for CSAMVARDTEAFF.

This sequence joins TRBV29-1 and TRBJ2-2; 9 bases map to TRBD1. Germline values: CDR1 SQVTM, CDR2 ANQGSEA. Trimming removed 4 bases from V and 4 bases from J; junction bases left unmatched: 4. CDR3 length: 14 amino acids. The CDR3 protein is CSVVDRGFTGELFF. In nucleotides, the CDR3 is TGCAGCGTTGTGGACAGGGGTTTCACCGGGGAGCTGTTTTTT.

The rearrangement joins TRBV24-1 to TRBJ2-2; no clear D gene. Germline values: CDR1 KGHDR, CDR2 SFDVKD. Trimming took off 0 bases at V and 12 bases at J, with 7 bases between the two ends. This CDR3 comprises 12 residues. The DNA of the CDR3 is TGTGCCACCAGTGATTTGGCGCCGAAGCTGTTTTTT. It specifies CATSDLAPKLFF.

This clonotype turned up a few times. J is TRBJ1-1 and V is TRBV19; D unresolved. From germline, CDR1 is LNHDA and CDR2 SQIVND (reference sequence). The ends were cut back, 6 bases at V and 10 bases at J, with 15 bases in the middle. There are 12 residues in the CDR3. The CDR3 region is CASRNPGEIAFF. CDR3 nucleotides: TGTGCCAGTAGGAACCCCGGAGAAATAGCTTTCTTT.

The chain carries TRBV27 and TRBJ1-2; tentative D call: TRBD1 (6 bases). CDR3 length: 13 amino acids. Per the germline V gene, CDR1 is MNHEY and CDR2 is SMNVEV (reference sequence). Between the trimmed V and J ends, which lost 5 bases and 4 bases, there was a span of 11 bases. CDR3 protein: CASSLTGTYGYTF. The CDR3 DNA reads TGTGCCAGCAGTCTTACAGGGACCTATGGCTACACCTTC.

The J gene is TRBJ2-1, the V gene TRBV7-2, with a weak D call TRBD2 (6 bases). The CDR3 spans 13 residues. Germline values: CDR1 SGHTA, CDR2 FQGNSA. With 5 bases removed from V and 8 bases from J, the gap between germline ends came to 13 bases. The chain's CDR3 is CASSLLGGYEQFF. CDR3 bases: TGTGCCAGCAGCCTACTTGGGGGGTATGAGCAGTTCTTC.

V gene TRBV10-3 combines with J gene TRBJ1-4, with D unresolved. With 0 bases removed from V and 8 bases from J, the gap between germline ends came to 13 bases. The CDR3 is 15 amino acids. CDR1 is ENHRY, CDR2 SYGVKD, per germline. CDR3 coding DNA: TGTGCCATCAGTGAGTCGGCGGGGTTAAGCGAAAAACTGTTTTTT. This sequence encodes CAISESAGLSEKLFF.

This clonotype was seen more than once but under ten times. The V call is TRBV20-1, the J call TRBJ1-1, with no clear D. Trimming took 3 bases from V and 7 from J, leaving 9 bases between them. Germline lookup yields CDR1 DFQATT and CDR2 SNEGSKA (reference sequence). The CDR3 contains 11 residues. The CDR3 loop is CSASPVIEAFF. The CDR3 DNA follows: TGCAGTGCTAGCCCGGTAATTGAAGCTTTCTTT.